The 22 T cell receptor beta chains reported below all come from one sample, sequenced in a study of radiation and T cells in renal cell carcinoma. Time point denoted: blood 2 weeks post-SBRT. Specified treatment: 15 Gy SBRT to primary tumor, nephrectomy 4 weeks later. Using immunoSEQ multiplex PCR, the repertoire was profiled, and TCRdb retains in-frame clones only, with some absent. The sample carries roughly 150,000 clones, roughly 90% recorded once. Specimen: blood, collected from a patient whose treatment included radiotherapy and nephrectomy. The receptor set was obtained from a woman aged 45 to 65 with renal cell carcinoma.

The chain links TRBV19 to TRBJ1-4; the D is unclear. This CDR3 spans 16 amino acids. In germline, CDR1 is LNHDA, CDR2 SQIVND (reference sequence). V shed 7 bases and J shed 0 bases, with 15 bases lying between them. The CDR3: CASKYDASATNEKLFF. The CDR3 DNA follows: TGTGCCAGTAAATACGACGCCTCCGCAACTAATGAAAAACTGTTTTTT.

The rearrangement uses TRBV5-8 and TRBJ1-5; D may be TRBD1 (5 bases). This CDR3 has 13 residues. The V end lost 4 bases, the J end lost 4 bases, and 9 bases lay between the germline ends. Per the germline V gene, CDR1 is SGHTS and CDR2 is YDEGEE. Here the CDR3 DNA reads TGTGCCAGCAGCCGGGACTCTAATCAGCCCCAGCATTTT. This encodes CASSRDSNQPQHF. Combining the CDR3 with reference TRBV5-8 and TRBJ1-5 gives the whole variable domain EAGVTQSPTHLIKTRGQQATLRCSPISGHTSVYWYQQALGLGLQFLLWYDEGEERNRGNFPPRFSGRQFPNYSSELNVNALELEDSALYLCASSRDSNQPQHFGDGTRLSIL.

CDR3 sequence reads: CASRLDPGSQETQYF. CDR3 DNA sequence: TGTGCCAGCAGGCTCGATCCCGGGAGCCAAGAGACCCAGTACTTC. V is TRBV2 and J is TRBJ2-5; perhaps TRBD2 as D (6 bases). CDR1 is SNHLY, CDR2 FYNNEI, per germline. The CDR3 loop spans 15 amino acids. The V end lost 6 bases, the J end lost 1 base, and 15 bases lay between the germline ends.

In this sample, this clone turned up once. The chain links TRBV18 to TRBJ2-7; D is unresolved. The CDR3 is 16 amino acids. Per germline, CDR1 KGHSH and CDR2 LQKENI. V was trimmed by 2 bases and J by 7 bases, leaving 21 bases between them. CDR3 in amino acids: CASSPVLVLGKREQYF. The CDR3, as DNA: TGTGCCAGCTCACCAGTTTTAGTCTTGGGTAAGAGGGAGCAGTACTTC.

This sequence joins TRBV19 and TRBJ1-1; no firm D call. The V and J ends lost 1 base and 8 bases respectively, with 14 bases between them. Germline loops: CDR1 LNHDA, CDR2 SQIVND (reference sequence). CDR3 length equals 14 residues. CDR3 DNA: TGTGCCAGTAGTATAGGGGCAGGACGATCCGAAGCTTTCTTT. Translated: CASSIGAGRSEAFF.

This chain links TRBV14 with TRBJ1-2; no definite D call. The CDR3 runs 15 residues. From germline, CDR1 is SGHDN and CDR2 FVKESK. V was trimmed by 0 bases and J by 7 bases, leaving 15 bases between them. The DNA of the CDR3 is TGTGCCAGCAGCCAAGATTCAGACCCACGGGGTGGCTACACCTTC. It translates to CASSQDSDPRGGYTF.

The rearrangement uses TRBV18 and TRBJ2-1; D is perhaps TRBD1 (5 bases). The V gene lost 0 bases and the J gene lost 3 bases, with 9 bases spanning the gap. The CDR3 extends over 15 amino acids. In germline, CDR1 is KGHSH, CDR2 LQKENI. The CDR3 DNA reads TGTGCCAGCTCACCACCGGGGCGAGGCTACAATGAGCAGTTCTTC. Translated, it gives CASSPPGRGYNEQFF.

The CDR3 sequence is CASKGGLFQPQHF. CDR3 coding DNA: TGTGCCAGCAAGGGGGGGCTGTTTCAGCCCCAGCATTTT. V is TRBV2 and J is TRBJ1-5; possibly TRBD1 for D (6 bases). The CDR3 runs 13 residues. Germline CDR1 and CDR2: SNHLY and FYNNEI. With 7 bases removed from V and 6 bases from J, the gap between germline ends came to 13 bases.

The gene calls are TRBV7-3 and TRBJ2-7, with D possibly TRBD1 on 6 matching bases. The CDR3 covers 13 residues. Trimming removed 6 bases at V and 1 base at J, with 10 bases between. Germline lookup yields CDR1 SGHTA and CDR2 FQGTGA. DNA of the CDR3: TGTGCCAGCAGTCCTACAGGGTCCTACGAGCAGTACTTC. It encodes CASSPTGSYEQYF.

In its sample, this clone was seen a few times. The V call is TRBV9, the J call TRBJ2-4; the D gene could be TRBD1 or TRBD2 (5 bases each). CDR1 and CDR2 from the germline V gene are SGDLS and YYNGEE. The germline V and J ends were trimmed by 3 bases and 7 bases, with 14 bases remaining between them. The CDR3 has 14 residues. CDR3 amino acids: CASSAGLSGNIQYF. The CDR3 DNA is TGTGCCAGCAGCGCGGGGCTCTCAGGCAACATTCAGTACTTC. Looking up the rest from reference TRBV9 and TRBJ2-4 gives the full variable domain: DSGVTQTPKHLITATGQRVTLRCSPRSGDLSVYWYQQSLDQGLQFLIQYYNGEERAKGNILERFSAQQFPDLHSELNLSSLELGDSALYFCASSAGLSGNIQYFGAGTRLSVL.

The chain recombines TRBV7-9 with TRBJ1-1; D is unresolved. The length of the CDR3 is 15 residues. The V end was cut by 4 bases, the J end by 4 bases, with 16 bases between. Germline V gene sequence: CDR1 SEHNR, CDR2 FQNEAQ (reference sequence). As DNA, the CDR3 is TGTGCCAGCAGCTCCCCTATACCGCTGGGCACTGAAGCTTTCTTT. Translation gives CASSSPIPLGTEAFF.

The CDR3 sequence is CASSLVATRLFF. Here the CDR3 DNA reads TGTGCCAGCAGCTTAGTCGCGACGCGACTGTTTTTT. This chain connects TRBV7-9 to TRBJ1-4; no clear D gene. This CDR3 is built from 12 residues. V was pared by 1 base and J by 13 bases, with 10 bases between. Germline loops: CDR1 SEHNR, CDR2 FQNEAQ (reference sequence).

The chain carries TRBV6-5 and TRBJ1-1; D uncertain. The CDR3 is made up of 13 amino acids. Germline V lookup: CDR1 MNHEY, CDR2 SVGAGI. V gave up 4 bases and J gave up 1 base, with 7 bases separating them. The CDR3 DNA reads TGTGCCAGCAGTTTCGGCGAGAACACTGAAGCTTTCTTT. Translating gives CASSFGENTEAFF.

This clone was detected once. The chain links TRBV29-1 to TRBJ1-6; 7 bases align to TRBD1. V shed 7 bases, J shed 6 bases, and the junction held 6 bases outside the gene matches. The germline V gene has CDR1 SQVTM and CDR2 ANQGSEA. The CDR3 is 13 amino acids. The CDR3 bases are TGCAGCGACCGGGACAGCGTTAATTCACCCCTCCACTTT. Translation: CSDRDSVNSPLHF.

This clone came up a few times. This chain connects TRBV9 to TRBJ1-1; D is uncertain. V dropped 0 bases and J dropped 1 base, with 4 bases sitting between them. This CDR3 has 13 residues. Germline V gives CDR1 SGDLS, CDR2 YYNGEE. The DNA of the CDR3 is TGTGCCAGCAGCGTAGTTAGGAACACTGAAGCTTTCTTT. Encoded protein: CASSVVRNTEAFF.

This clone has only one observation. J is TRBJ1-6 and V is TRBV19; D might be TRBD1 (6 bases). The CDR3 extends over 14 amino acids. Germline V lookup: CDR1 LNHDA, CDR2 SQIVND (reference sequence). V shed 5 bases and J shed 6 bases, with 11 bases lying between them. The CDR3 region has the DNA TGTGCCAGTAGTGTCACAGGGCCTAATTCACCCCTCCACTTT. This codes for CASSVTGPNSPLHF.

The chain joins TRBV5-1 to TRBJ2-7; 9 positions agree with TRBD1. This CDR3 region has 16 residues. Germline-derived CDR1 and CDR2 are SGHRS and YFSETQ. With 1 base clipped from V and 4 bases from J, the junction kept 9 bases outside the gene matches. This chain's CDR3 is CASSLTPGQGLYEQYF. DNA for the CDR3: TGCGCCAGCAGCTTGACCCCGGGACAGGGACTTTACGAGCAGTACTTC.

This clone was observed a single time. This chain joins TRBV7-2 and TRBJ2-3; perhaps TRBD1 as D (5 bases). From germline, CDR1 is SGHTA and CDR2 FQGNSA. The length of the CDR3 is 14 residues. Trimming pared 1 base from V and 8 bases from J, leaving 13 bases between. The CDR3 protein is CASSLEWGSATQYF. The CDR3 nucleotides read TGTGCCAGCAGCTTAGAATGGGGCTCGGCTACGCAGTATTTT.

The CDR3 nucleotides are TGTGCCAGCAGTTACTGGGGGAACTATGGCTACACCTTC. As protein: CASSYWGNYGYTF. The chain combines TRBV6-7 with TRBJ1-2; the D gene is possibly TRBD1 (5 bases). TRBV6-7 is an ORF; its function is uncertain. Trimming took 1 base from V and 2 from J, leaving 5 bases between them. CDR3 length: 13 residues.

This chain links TRBV14 with TRBJ1-1, with D unresolved. Per germline, CDR1 SGHDN and CDR2 FVKESK. V was clipped by 0 bases and J by 4 bases, with 12 bases between them. CDR3 length equals 15 residues. CDR3: CASSQERGVFTEAFF. The CDR3, as DNA: TGTGCCAGCAGCCAAGAACGCGGAGTGTTCACTGAAGCTTTCTTT.

The chain is built from TRBV4-1 and TRBJ1-2, with D hard to call. The CDR3 loop spans 13 amino acids. Germline-derived CDR1 and CDR2 are MGHRA and YSYEKL. Trimming pared 4 bases from V and 4 bases from J, leaving 10 bases between. The chain's CDR3 is CASSLADGYGYTF. The CDR3 DNA reads as TGCGCCAGCAGCCTCGCGGACGGCTATGGCTACACCTTC.

The chain links TRBV15 to TRBJ1-2; 8 positions match TRBD1. Germline CDR1 reads LNHNV; CDR2 reads YYDKDF (reference sequence). After removal of 1 base from V and 4 bases from J, the junction contained 8 bases not matched to a gene. The CDR3 consists of 16 residues. This chain's CDR3 is CATSRGGQGKVYGYTF. CDR3 DNA sequence: TGTGCCACCAGCAGAGGCGGACAGGGAAAAGTCTATGGCTACACCTTC. Using reference TRBV15 and TRBJ1-2 for the parts outside the CDR3, the full variable domain is DAMVIQNPRYQVTQFGKPVTLSCSQTLNHNVMYWYQQKSSQAPKLLFHYYDKDFNNEADTPDNFQSRRPNTSFCFLDIRSPGLGDTAMYLCATSRGGQGKVYGYTFGSGTRLTVV.